The 16 T cell receptor beta chains presented below share a single source sample, sequenced in a study of blood T cell repertoires in COVID-19. Some clones are missing from TCRdb's copy, which holds only in-frame ones; the method was immunoSEQ multiplex PCR. This table has 250,000 or so clones, 75% to 90% appearing once. The sequencing sample was made of peripheral blood. The receptors originated from a woman aged 35 to 49 who had recovered from COVID-19.

The chain is built from TRBV9 and TRBJ1-6; weak D call: TRBD1 (5 bases). This CDR3 is 16 amino acids long. V was clipped by 2 bases and J by 6 bases, with 15 bases between them. Per the germline V gene, CDR1 is SGDLS and CDR2 is YYNGEE. CDR3 amino acids: CASSVSGHRVNSPLHF. The CDR3 DNA reads TGTGCCAGCAGCGTCTCAGGGCATCGGGTTAATTCACCCCTCCACTTT. Variable domain in full (rest from reference TRBV9 and TRBJ1-6): DSGVTQTPKHLITATGQRVTLRCSPRSGDLSVYWYQQSLDQGLQFLIQYYNGEERAKGNILERFSAQQFPDLHSELNLSSLELGDSALYFCASSVSGHRVNSPLHFGNGTRLTVT.

Turning to this clone: Other DNA sequences in the same sample also yield this CDR3. This chain joins TRBV29-1 and TRBJ2-3; D is perhaps TRBD1 (5 bases). The CDR3 runs to 12 residues. With 4 bases removed from V and 2 bases from J, the gap between germline ends came to 7 bases. Germline V lookup: CDR1 SQVTM, CDR2 ANQGSEA. The CDR3 protein is CSVGRVTDTQYF. The CDR3 DNA follows: TGCAGCGTTGGCAGGGTCACAGATACGCAGTATTTT.

This clone has a handful of counts. The chain links TRBV7-9 to TRBJ1-3; no reliable D call. The V and J ends lost 7 bases and 0 bases respectively, with 7 bases between them. The CDR3 extends over 13 amino acids. Per germline, CDR1 SEHNR and CDR2 FQNEAQ (reference sequence). CDR3 nucleotides: TGTGCCAGCAAGAGTTACTCTGGAAACACCATATATTTT. Its translation is CASKSYSGNTIYF.

A remark on this clone: The same CDR3 is also encoded by other DNA sequences in this sample. CDR3 coding DNA: TGTGCCAGCAGGCGACAAGGGAGCTCCTATAATTCACCCCTCCACTTT. Protein product: CASRRQGSSYNSPLHF. The chain uses TRBV7-2 and TRBJ1-6; D is unresolved. The CDR3 is 16 residues long. Germline assignment: CDR1 SGHTA and CDR2 FQGNSA. Trimming left V 6 bases short and J 0 bases short, with 12 bases between.

The chain employs TRBV11-2 and TRBJ2-3; maybe TRBD2 (5 bases). Germline CDR1 and CDR2: SGHAT and FQNNGV. The CDR3 consists of 13 residues. Trimming took 2 bases from V and 14 from J, leaving 17 bases between them. The CDR3 here is CASSLSLSEAPYF. Here the CDR3 DNA reads TGTGCCAGCAGCTTATCTTTGTCGGAGGCTCCGTATTTT.

The genes are TRBV7-2 and TRBJ1-2; 10 bases are shared with TRBD1. Trimming at V came to 5 bases and at J to 6 bases, leaving 12 bases not matched to a gene. The CDR3 totals 16 residues. From germline, CDR1 is SGHTA and CDR2 FQGNSA. The CDR3: CASSQGPPDRGNGYTF. The CDR3 bases are TGTGCCAGCAGCCAAGGACCCCCGGACAGGGGGAATGGCTACACCTTC.

The V call is TRBV19, the J call TRBJ2-2; 8 bases agree with TRBD1. This CDR3 comprises 14 residues. The germline V gene encodes CDR1 LNHDA and CDR2 SQIVND (reference sequence). Germline trimming cut 11 bases from V and 5 bases from J; bases unmatched to any gene: 10. The CDR3 sequence is CASRTGQDTGELFF. CDR3 in DNA: TGTGCCTCTCGGACAGGGCAGGATACCGGGGAGCTGTTTTTT.

This rearrangement joins TRBV30 to TRBJ2-5; 15 positions match TRBD2. The CDR3 consists of 16 residues. Germline values: CDR1 GTSNPN, CDR2 SVGIG (reference sequence). With V trimmed by 2 bases and J by 10 bases, 11 bases remained unmatched. The CDR3 sequence: CAWSPRGLAGGLGQYF. DNA for the CDR3: TGTGCCTGGAGTCCAAGGGGACTAGCGGGGGGTTTAGGCCAGTACTTC.

This clone was seen more than once but under ten times. The genes are TRBV29-1 and TRBJ1-2; TRBD1 aligns across 8 bases. V gave up 3 bases and J gave up 6 bases; unmatched junction bases: 9. The CDR3 runs 14 residues. Looked up from germline, CDR1 is SQVTM and CDR2 is ANQGSEA. CDR3 bases: TGCAGCGTTGAGACAGGGGTTCAGGAGGATGGCTACACCTTC. It yields the protein CSVETGVQEDGYTF.

This clone was counted once. This chain joins TRBV27 and TRBJ2-4; 8 bases map to TRBD1. V lost 5 bases and J lost 3; bases outside the gene matches: 9. The CDR3 is 16 amino acids. Per the germline V gene, CDR1 is MNHEY and CDR2 is SMNVEV (reference sequence). The CDR3 is CASSPDRAWGKNIQYF. The CDR3 DNA sequence: TGTGCCAGCAGTCCGGACAGGGCGTGGGGCAAAAACATTCAGTACTTC.

This clone has more than one count but fewer than ten. The V and J genes are TRBV10-1 and TRBJ2-5, with 12 nucleotides matching TRBD2. The length of the CDR3 is 15 residues. V gave up 2 bases and J gave up 5 bases; unmatched junction bases: 3. CDR1 WNHNN and CDR2 SYGVQD come from the germline V gene (reference sequence). The CDR3 sequence: CASSEASGGAETQYF. The DNA for the CDR3 is TGCGCCAGCAGTGAGGCTAGCGGGGGGGCCGAGACCCAGTACTTC.

This clone turned up a few times. This rearrangement joins TRBV7-9 to TRBJ1-1, with unresolved D. With 5 bases removed from V and 3 bases from J, the gap between germline ends came to 10 bases. The CDR3 covers 13 residues. Germline assignment: CDR1 SEHNR and CDR2 FQNEAQ (reference sequence). CDR3: CASSLTDYTEAFF. For the CDR3, the DNA is TGTGCCAGCAGCCTAACAGATTACACTGAAGCTTTCTTT.

CDR3: CSVTRGRAGELFF. CDR3 DNA sequence: TGCAGCGTTACCAGGGGAAGAGCCGGGGAGCTGTTTTTT. The gene calls are TRBV29-1 and TRBJ2-2; D might be TRBD1 (6 bases). The V and J ends lost 5 bases and 6 bases respectively, with 13 bases between them. CDR1 is SQVTM, CDR2 ANQGSEA, per germline. The CDR3 runs to 13 residues.

The chain links TRBV18 to TRBJ1-3; 8 bases are shared with TRBD1. CDR1 and CDR2 (germline): KGHSH, LQKENI. The CDR3 runs to 15 residues. V gave up 4 bases and J gave up 3 bases; unmatched junction bases: 5. CDR3 residues: CASSLGTGIGNTIYF. CDR3 in DNA: TGTGCCAGCTCACTGGGGACAGGCATTGGAAACACCATATATTTT.

The J gene is TRBJ1-1, the V gene TRBV10-3, with 7 bases that match TRBD1. J was trimmed by 0 bases and V by 7 bases; bases with no gene match: 2. The CDR3 runs 13 residues. Germline assignment: CDR1 ENHRY and CDR2 SYGVKD. The CDR3 DNA reads TGTGCCATCAAGGGACAGCTGAACACTGAAGCTTTCTTT. Translating gives CAIKGQLNTEAFF.

This clone was observed a few times. The V and J genes are TRBV2 and TRBJ1-5; D is unclear. The V gene's germline CDR1 is SNHLY and CDR2 FYNNEI. Deletions cut 2 bases from V and 4 bases from J, with 9 bases between. CDR3 length: 14 amino acids. The CDR3 protein is CASSETAGNQPQHF. In nucleotides, the CDR3 is TGTGCCAGCAGTGAAACGGCGGGGAATCAGCCCCAGCATTTT.